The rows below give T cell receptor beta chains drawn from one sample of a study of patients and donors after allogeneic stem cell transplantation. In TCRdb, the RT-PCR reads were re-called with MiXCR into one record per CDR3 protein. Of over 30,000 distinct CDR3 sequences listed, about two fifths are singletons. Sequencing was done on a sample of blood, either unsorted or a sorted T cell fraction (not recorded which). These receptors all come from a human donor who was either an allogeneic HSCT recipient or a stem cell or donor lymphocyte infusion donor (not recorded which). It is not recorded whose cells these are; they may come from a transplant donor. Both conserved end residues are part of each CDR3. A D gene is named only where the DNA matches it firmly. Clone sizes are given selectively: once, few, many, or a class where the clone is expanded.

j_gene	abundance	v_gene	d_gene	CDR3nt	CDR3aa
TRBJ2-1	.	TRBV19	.	TGTGCCAGTAGTAGGGGCCCGGGACGCAACTCCTACAATGAGCAGTTCTTC	CASSRGPGRNSYNEQFF
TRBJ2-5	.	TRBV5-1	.	TGCGCCAGCAGCTTGGGCGGGGTGGAAGAGACCCAGTACTTC	CASSLGGVEETQYF
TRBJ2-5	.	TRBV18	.	TGTGCCAGCTCACCACCGGCTCATCAAGAGACCCAGTACTTC	CASSPPAHQETQYF
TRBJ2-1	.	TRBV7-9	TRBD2	TGTGCCAGCAGCTTAGTCGGCCAGCGGGGCGATGAGCAGTTCTTC	CASSLVGQRGDEQFF
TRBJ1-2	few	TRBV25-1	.	TGTGCCAGCAGCGCGGGACGGACTCCCCCAGGTTATGGCTACACCTTC	CASSAGRTPPGYGYTF
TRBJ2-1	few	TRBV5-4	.	TGTGCCAGCAGCAGCAGAGCATTAGGGGCCAATGAGCAGTTCTTC	CASSSRALGANEQFF
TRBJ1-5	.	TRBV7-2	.	TGTGCCAGCAGCTTAGAGACAGGCTACAATCAGCCCCAGCATTTT	CASSLETGYNQPQHF
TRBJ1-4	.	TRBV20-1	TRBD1	TGCAGTGCTAGAGAGGGACAGGGAAATGAAAAACTGTTTTTT	CSAREGQGNEKLFF
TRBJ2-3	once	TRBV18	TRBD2	TGTGCCAGCTCACCTCCCGGGACTAGCGGCACAGATACGCAGTATTTT	CASSPPGTSGTDTQYF
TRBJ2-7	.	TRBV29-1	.	TGCAGCGCATCCCAGGGTTTCTACGAGCAGTACTTC	CSASQGFYEQYF
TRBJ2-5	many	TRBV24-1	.	TGTGCCACCAGTGACCCGGGGGAGTACCAAGAGACCCAGTACTTC	CATSDPGEYQETQYF
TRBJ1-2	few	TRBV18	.	TGTGCCAGCTCTCAAGGAGGGGCCTGGAATCGCGGTGGCTACACCTTC	CASSQGGAWNRGGYTF
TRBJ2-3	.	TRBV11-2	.	TGTGCCAGCAGCTTAGATGGTAATAGCGGCACAGATACGCAGTATTTT	CASSLDGNSGTDTQYF
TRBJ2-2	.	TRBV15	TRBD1	TGTGCCACCAGCAGAGATTCCCCCGGGACAGCCTACACCGGGGAGCTGTTTTTT	CATSRDSPGTAYTGELFF
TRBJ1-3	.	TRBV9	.	TGTGCCAGCAGCGTAGGTCCTTCCGACAGCGGAAACACCATATATTTT	CASSVGPSDSGNTIYF
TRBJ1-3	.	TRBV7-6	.	TGTGCCAGCAGCTTTAGGCCTCGCGCCTCCTGGGGAAACACCATATATTTT	CASSFRPRASWGNTIYF
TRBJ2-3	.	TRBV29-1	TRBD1	TGCAGCGTAGGGACAGGGGGCGGGGATACGCAGTATTTT	CSVGTGGGDTQYF
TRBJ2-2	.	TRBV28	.	TGTGCCAGCAGTTTTTTGGGGGACACCGGGGAGCTGTTTTTT	CASSFLGDTGELFF
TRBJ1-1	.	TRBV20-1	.	TGCAGTGCCCTACGACGGGGGATGGGGACTGAAGCTTTCTTT	CSALRRGMGTEAFF
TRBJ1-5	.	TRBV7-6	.	TGTGCCAGCAGCTTAGAACCCGGCGAGAGTCAGCCCCAGCATTTT	CASSLEPGESQPQHF
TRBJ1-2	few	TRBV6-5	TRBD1	TGTGCCAGCAGTTACAAAGGGGGGGACAGTCCCTATGGCTACACCTTC	CASSYKGGDSPYGYTF
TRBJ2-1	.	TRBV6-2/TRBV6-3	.	TGTGCCAGCAGTTTCCCCACACCAGGGAATGAGCAGTTCTTC	CASSFPTPGNEQFF
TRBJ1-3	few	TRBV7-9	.	TGTGCCAGCCCCCAGGACGGATCCTCTGGAAACACCATATATTTT	CASPQDGSSGNTIYF
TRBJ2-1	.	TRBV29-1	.	TGCAGCGTTTTAATCCATGGGCAGTTCTTC	CSVLIHGQFF
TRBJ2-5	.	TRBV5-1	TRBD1	TGCGCCAGCAGCGTGACAGGGGTTGAAGAGACCCAGTACTTC	CASSVTGVEETQYF
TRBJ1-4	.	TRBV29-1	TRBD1	TGCAGCGTTGAGGGGCCAGGGGGCGAAAAACTGTTTTTT	CSVEGPGGEKLFF
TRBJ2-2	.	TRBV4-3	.	TGCGCCAGCAGCCCAACAGTGCCTGGGAAGGACGGGGAGCTGTTTTTT	CASSPTVPGKDGELFF
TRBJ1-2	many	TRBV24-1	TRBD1	TGTGCCACCAGTGATCCTCGGACAGGTTACTATGGCTACACCTTC	CATSDPRTGYYGYTF
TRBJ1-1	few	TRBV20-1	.	TGCAGTGCCCCCCGGCGGGGGGAGAAGAGGACTGAAGCTTTCTTT	CSAPRRGEKRTEAFF
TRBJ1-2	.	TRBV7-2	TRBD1	TGTGCCAGCAGCTTCTCCGGACAGGGAGGAGGCTATGGCTACACCTTC	CASSFSGQGGGYGYTF
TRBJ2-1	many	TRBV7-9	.	TGTGCCAGCAGCTTAGCGGGTAGGGGTGAGCAGTTCTTC	CASSLAGRGEQFF
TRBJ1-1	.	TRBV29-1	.	.	CSVGAGTAALAAF
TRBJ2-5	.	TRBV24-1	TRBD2	TGTGCCACCAGTGATCCGACTAGCGTGGAGCGGGGGCAAGAGACCCAGTACTTC	CATSDPTSVERGQETQYF
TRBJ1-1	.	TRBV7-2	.	TGTGCCAGCAGCTTAGAGGTAGGGTCCTTTGAAGCTTTCTTT	CASSLEVGSFEAFF
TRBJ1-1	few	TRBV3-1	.	TGTGCCAGCAGCCAAGTTGGTAACACTGAAGCTTTCTTT	CASSQVGNTEAFF
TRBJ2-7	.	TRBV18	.	TGTGCCAGCTCACCCTCCGGAAGCGGAGAGGGCGAGCAGTACTTC	CASSPSGSGEGEQYF
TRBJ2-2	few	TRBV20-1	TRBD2	TGCAGTGCATCTAGCGGGGACCCGAACACCGGGGAGCTGTTTTTT	CSASSGDPNTGELFF
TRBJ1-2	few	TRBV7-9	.	TGTGCCAGCAGCTTAGCACTCGGAGATGGCTACACCTTC	CASSLALGDGYTF
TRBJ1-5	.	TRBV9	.	TGTGCCAGCAGCCCCACACAGGATCATCAGCCCCAGCATTTT	CASSPTQDHQPQHF
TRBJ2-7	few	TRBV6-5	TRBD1	TGTGCCAGCAGTTCCCCGGGACAGGGGCACTACGAGCAGTACTTC	CASSSPGQGHYEQYF
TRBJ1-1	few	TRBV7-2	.	TGTGCCAGCAGCTCCGACAGGCGGTTAACTGAAGCTTTCTTT	CASSSDRRLTEAFF
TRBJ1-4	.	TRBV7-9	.	TGTGCCAGCAGCTGGAGGACTCTGGGGACTAATGAAAAACTGTTTTTT	CASSWRTLGTNEKLFF
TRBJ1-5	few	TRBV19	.	TGTGCCAGTAGTCCTCCCCCAGCATGGAGGATAAGCAATCAGCCCCAGCATTTT	CASSPPPAWRISNQPQHF
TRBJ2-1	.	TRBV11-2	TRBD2	TGTGCCAGCAGCTTACGACTAGCGGGAGGGGGCAATGAGCAGTTCTTC	CASSLRLAGGGNEQFF
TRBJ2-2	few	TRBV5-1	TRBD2	TGCGCCAGCAGCTTGGGCCTCTCTAGCGGGGGCTACACCGGGGAGCTGTTTTTT	CASSLGLSSGGYTGELFF